The 30 T cell receptor beta chains given below trace back to one sample, sequenced in a study of read filtering for tumor transcriptome and immune sequencing. The library was built from 400 ng RNA with molecular barcoded adaptors for alpha/delta and beta/gamma chains. MiXCR was run by TCRdb on the reads, yielding one entry per CDR3 protein. There are some 24,000 distinct CDR3 sequences in the sample; 22% occur only once, and about 50% lies in the top ten. Sequencing used a population of CD138-negative cells sorted from bone marrow. These receptor sequences come from a donor aged 40 or over with multiple myeloma.

This clonotype was seen at least ten times. The DNA for the CDR3 is TGCGCCAGCAGCCCAGGGACAGCCACCACGACTGAGCAGTACTTC. Residues: CASSPGTATTTEQYF. V and J are TRBV5-1 and TRBJ2-7; TRBD1 matches 7 bases. With 4 bases clipped from V and 7 bases from J, the junction kept 14 bases outside the gene matches. The CDR3 has 15 amino acids. Germline loops: CDR1 SGHRS, CDR2 YFSETQ.

This clonotype was picked up many times. The chain uses TRBV9 and TRBJ2-1; 9 positions match TRBD2. V dropped 4 bases and J dropped 9; count of bases not matched to a gene: 8. Germline CDR1 reads SGDLS; CDR2 reads YYNGEE. CDR3 size: 14 residues. The CDR3 spells CASSSGTSFVEQFF. CDR3 sequence (DNA): TGTGCCAGCAGCTCCGGGACTAGCTTCGTTGAGCAGTTCTTC.

This clonotype was recorded at least ten times. The chain uses TRBV7-2 and TRBJ2-1, with 12 nucleotides matching TRBD2. Trimming took 1 base from V and 0 from J; bases not matched to a gene: 4. Germline CDR1 is SGHTA and CDR2 is FQGNSA. The CDR3 runs 18 residues. CDR3 residues: CASSLVLAGGFSYNEQFF. CDR3 nucleotide sequence: TGTGCCAGCAGCTTAGTACTAGCGGGGGGTTTCTCCTACAATGAGCAGTTCTTC.

This clonotype was recorded many times. J is TRBJ2-2 and V is TRBV7-2; 9 bases agree with TRBD2. This CDR3 contains 15 residues. J was trimmed by 7 bases and V by 5 bases; bases with no gene match: 8. From germline, CDR1 is SGHTA and CDR2 FQGNSA. The CDR3 DNA sequence: TGTGCCAGCAGCAGAGGCGGGACTAGCAACGGGGAGCTGTTTTTT. Protein product: CASSRGGTSNGELFF.

The rearrangement links TRBV5-1 to TRBJ1-1; D is unclear. Trimming took off 0 bases at V and 3 bases at J, with 9 bases between the two ends. Germline lookup yields CDR1 SGHRS and CDR2 YFSETQ. The CDR3 consists of 14 residues. Here the CDR3 reads CASSLGTFDTEAFF. The CDR3 DNA reads as TGCGCCAGCAGCTTGGGGACGTTCGACACTGAAGCTTTCTTT.

This clonotype was counted ten times or more. V and J are TRBV27 and TRBJ2-7; D tentatively fits TRBD1 or TRBD2 (5 bases each). Looked up from germline, CDR1 is MNHEY and CDR2 is SMNVEV (reference sequence). The CDR3 length is 15 residues. Trimming left V 5 bases short and J 4 bases short, with 18 bases between. The DNA of the CDR3 is TGTGCCAGCAGTCCCCGCCCCCGGGGCAGGTACGAGCAGTACTTC. Its protein product is CASSPRPRGRYEQYF.

In this sample, this clonotype turned up many times. This chain uses TRBV3-1 with TRBJ2-3; TRBD2 is a possible D gene (6 bases). V was trimmed by 0 bases and J by 1 base, leaving 11 bases between them. Germline CDR1 LGHDT, CDR2 YNNKEL (reference sequence). This CDR3 has 16 residues. CDR3 loop: CASSQESGRGTDTQYF. DNA for the CDR3: TGTGCCAGCAGCCAAGAAAGCGGGCGGGGCACAGATACGCAGTATTTT.

This clonotype was observed at least ten times. V usage is TRBV19 and J usage is TRBJ2-1; TRBD2 matches at 9 bases. Germline V gene data show CDR1 as LNHDA and CDR2 as SQIVND (reference sequence). This CDR3 spans 15 amino acids. The J segment lost 9 bases and the V segment lost 3 bases, leaving 9 bases of the junction unmatched. The CDR3 DNA reads TGTGCCAGTAGTATTTCGCGGGGGGGCCATGCTGAGCAGTTCTTC. It translates to CASSISRGGHAEQFF.

This clonotype turned up a few times. The rearrangement uses TRBV5-1 and TRBJ1-5; the D gene is possibly TRBD1 (5 bases). Germline V gene lookup returns CDR1 SGHRS and CDR2 YFSETQ. The length of the CDR3 is 15 residues. Trimming cost V 0 bases and J 6 bases, with 13 bases left between them. This chain's CDR3 is CASSLGDPGGQPQHF. CDR3 nucleotides: TGCGCCAGCAGCTTGGGTGACCCCGGGGGTCAGCCCCAGCATTTT. Combining the CDR3 with reference TRBV5-1 and TRBJ1-5 gives the whole variable domain KAGVTQTPRYLIKTRGQQVTLSCSPISGHRSVSWYQQTPGQGLQFLFEYFSETQRNKGNFPGRFSGRQFSNSRSEMNVSTLELGDSALYLCASSLGDPGGQPQHFGDGTRLSIL.

In this sample, this clonotype turned up many times. This chain links TRBV7-9 with TRBJ2-2; 7 bases match TRBD2. The germline V gene has CDR1 SEHNR and CDR2 FQNEAQ (reference sequence). This CDR3 has 15 amino acids. J gave up 7 bases and V 2 bases, and 7 bases lay outside the gene matches. The CDR3 region is CASSLSGGGIGELFF. The CDR3 coding sequence is TGTGCCAGCAGCTTATCCGGCGGGGGAATCGGGGAGCTGTTTTTT.

The chain has TRBV29-1 and TRBJ2-3, with D possibly matching TRBD1 (6 bases). Trimming left V 4 bases short and J 3 bases short, with 11 bases between. Per germline, CDR1 SQVTM and CDR2 ANQGSEA. CDR3 length equals 13 residues. The DNA for the CDR3 is TGCAGCGTTGGACAGGCAGTTACAGATACGCAGTATTTT. This translates into CSVGQAVTDTQYF.

On this clonotype: With a far larger clone one base away, a read error is the likely cause. The rearrangement uses TRBV5-6 and TRBJ2-1; D is ambiguous. CDR3 length equals 11 residues. V was pared by 2 bases and J by 10 bases, with 7 bases between. From germline, CDR1 is SGHDT and CDR2 YYEEEE. CDR3 DNA: TGTGCCAGCAGCTTCTTTTACGAGCAGTTCTTC. It specifies CASSFFYEQFF.

On this clonotype: It may be a read error: a sequence one base away is much more abundant. The rearrangement uses TRBV19 and TRBJ1-1, with a tentative D call TRBD1 (6 bases). Germline CDR1 and CDR2: LNHDA and SQIVND (reference sequence). The CDR3 totals 13 residues. The CDR3 bases are TGTGCCAGTAGGGGACATTTGAACACTGAAGCTCTCTTT. Translating it yields CASRGHLNTEALF.

This clonotype was detected many times. V and J are TRBV5-1 and TRBJ2-1; tentatively, D is TRBD1 (6 bases). CDR1 and CDR2 (germline): SGHRS, YFSETQ. The CDR3 sequence is 17 residues long. V was cut by 1 base and J by 7 bases, with 21 bases left in between. The CDR3 spells CASSLLLTGGQRNEQFF. Written as DNA, the CDR3 is TGCGCCAGCAGCTTGTTGTTGACAGGCGGCCAACGAAATGAGCAGTTCTTC.

In its sample, this clonotype was seen a few times. This rearrangement joins TRBV3-2 to TRBJ2-1; the table calls TRBD1, which could not be checked here. TRBV3-2 represents a pseudogene. The CDR3 has 16 amino acids. CDR3 sequence (DNA): TGTGCCAGCAGCCCGAAAATTGGGACAGGGTACAATGAGCAGTTCTTC. It yields the protein CASSPKIGTGYNEQFF.

This clonotype is medium-sized. This rearrangement joins TRBV20-1 to TRBJ2-1; D remains unclear. V was trimmed by 1 base and J by 5 bases, leaving 3 bases between them. This CDR3 has 11 amino acids. Germline V lookup: CDR1 DFQATT, CDR2 SNEGSKA (reference sequence). CDR3 sequence: CSARADNEQFF. CDR3 nucleotides: TGCAGTGCTAGAGCGGACAATGAGCAGTTCTTC.

This clonotype was counted ten times or more. The chain is built from TRBV20-1 and TRBJ2-2, with TRBD2 as a possible D gene (6 bases). Trimming removed 5 bases from V and 0 bases from J, with 16 bases in between. The CDR3 runs 16 residues. The germline V gene encodes CDR1 DFQATT and CDR2 SNEGSKA (reference sequence). In DNA form, the CDR3 reads TGCAGTGCTCCCGGGGGACCGAATTCGAACACCGGGGAGCTGTTTTTT. This encodes CSAPGGPNSNTGELFF.

As for this clonotype: This sequence may be a read error, since a much larger clone differs from it by one base. The V gene is TRBV27, the J gene TRBJ1-5; D possibly corresponds to TRBD1 (5 bases). The germline gives CDR1 MNHEY, CDR2 SMNVEV (reference sequence). This CDR3 is built from 16 residues. For the CDR3, the DNA is TGTGCCGGCAGTTTTCGACACGCGGGGGGCAATCAGCCCCAGCATTTT. Its translation is CAGSFRHAGGNQPQHF.

The chain is built from TRBV11-2 and TRBJ1-5, with D possibly matching TRBD1 (5 bases). This CDR3 comprises 14 residues. V was clipped by 5 bases and J by 7 bases, with 15 bases between them. Germline CDR1 is SGHAT and CDR2 is FQNNGV. The CDR3 sequence is CASSPGGRGQPQHF. The CDR3 nucleotides read TGTGCCAGCAGCCCGGGGGGTAGGGGCCAGCCCCAGCATTTT. Looking up the rest from reference TRBV11-2 and TRBJ1-5 gives the full variable domain: EAGVAQSPRYKIIEKRQSVAFWCNPISGHATLYWYQQILGQGPKLLIQFQNNGVVDDSQLPKDRFSAERLKGVDSTLKIQPAKLEDSAVYLCASSPGGRGQPQHFGDGTRLSIL.

This clonotype was found many times. The chain combines TRBV7-2 with TRBJ1-1; D remains ambiguous. Germline V gene lookup returns CDR1 SGHTA and CDR2 FQGNSA. There are 15 residues in the CDR3. V shed 1 base and J shed 5 bases, with 14 bases lying between them. CDR3 DNA: TGTGCCAGCAGCTTAGTTGAGGGTGTAGGAACTGAAGCTTTCTTT. Its translation: CASSLVEGVGTEAFF.

As regards this clonotype: This may arise from a read error, as a much more abundant clone is one base away. The rearrangement uses TRBV7-8 and TRBJ2-5; 7 positions agree with TRBD2. Germline CDR1 is SGHVS and CDR2 is FQNEAQ. J was trimmed by 9 bases and V by 1 base; bases with no gene match: 11. The CDR3 is 15 amino acids. CDR3 DNA: TGTGCCAGCAGCTTAGATGTAGGCCGGGGGGAGGCCCAGTACTTC. As protein: CASSLDVGRGEAQYF.

This clonotype was counted at least ten times. V usage is TRBV7-6 and J usage is TRBJ2-5; D is perhaps TRBD2 (6 bases). Germline V gene data show CDR1 as SGHVS and CDR2 as FNYEAQ. Trimming stripped 3 bases from V and 5 bases from J, with 19 bases between. CDR3 length equals 16 residues. The CDR3 nucleotides read TGTGCCAGCAGCTTCACCTTCGGGGGTGGTCGGGAGACCCAGTACTTC. This translates into CASSFTFGGGRETQYF.

The chain carries TRBV24-1 and TRBJ2-1, with 10 nucleotides matching TRBD2. Trimming took 4 bases from V and 5 from J; bases not matched to a gene: 7. Per the germline V gene, CDR1 is KGHDR and CDR2 is SFDVKD. There are 16 residues in the CDR3. CDR3: CATSETSGVYDNEQFF. The CDR3 coding sequence is TGTGCCACCAGTGAAACTAGCGGGGTGTATGACAATGAGCAGTTCTTC.

This clonotype was recorded at least ten times. The chain employs TRBV5-1 and TRBJ1-4, with 9 bases lining up with TRBD1. The CDR3 covers 15 residues. V was clipped by 4 bases and J by 5 bases; unmatched bases: 6. CDR1 is SGHRS and CDR2 is YFSETQ in the germline V gene. The CDR3 sequence: CASSPTGTGNEKLFF. As DNA, the CDR3 is TGCGCCAGCAGCCCCACAGGGACAGGGAATGAAAAACTGTTTTTT.

This clonotype was found once. V usage is TRBV12-3 or TRBV12-4 and J usage is TRBJ2-3; TRBD2 might be the D (7 bases). Between the trimmed V and J ends, which lost 3 bases and 6 bases, there was a span of 16 bases. The CDR3 totals 15 residues. CDR3 in DNA: TGTGCCAGCAGTTTTCGTCGGGGGGCCGGGGATACGCAGTATTTT. Translating it yields CASSFRRGAGDTQYF.

With respect to this clonotype: This could be a read error, since a much larger clone is one nucleotide away. The chain carries TRBV29-1 and TRBJ2-5, with D uncertain. This CDR3 has 10 amino acids. In germline, CDR1 is SQVTM, CDR2 ANQGSEA. This CDR3 is CSVAEETQCF. The CDR3 nucleotides are TGCAGCGTTGCGGAAGAGACCCAGTGCTTC.

Points on this clonotype: A clone one base away is much larger, so this may be a read error. V usage is TRBV5-6 and J usage is TRBJ1-1; D is unresolved. The CDR3 totals 12 residues. Germline V gene lookup returns CDR1 SGHDT and CDR2 YYEEEE. Trimming left V 4 bases short and J 8 bases short, with 12 bases between. The CDR3 spells CASSLRGREAFF. CDR3 bases: TGTGCCAGCAGCCTCAGAGGCAGGGAAGCTTTCTTT.

This clonotype has a count of ten or more. This sequence joins TRBV30 and TRBJ1-5, with D hard to call. Deletions cut 2 bases from V and 1 base from J, with 12 bases between. CDR3 size: 15 residues. Germline V lookup: CDR1 GTSNPN, CDR2 SVGIG (reference sequence). CDR3 DNA sequence: TGTGCCTGGAGTATCGGAATAGGGAGCAATCAGCCCCAGCATTTT. This translates into CAWSIGIGSNQPQHF. The variable domain in full, completed from reference TRBV30 and TRBJ1-5, reads SQTIHQWPATLVQPVGSPLSLECTVEGTSNPNLYWYRQAAGRGLQLLFYSVGIGQISSEVPQNLSASRPQDRQFILSSKKLLLSDSGFYLCAWSIGIGSNQPQHFGDGTRLSIL.

This chain links TRBV29-1 with TRBJ1-1; D is perhaps TRBD1 (5 bases). This CDR3 has 15 residues. Germline V gene data show CDR1 as SQVTM and CDR2 as ANQGSEA. Trimming stripped 6 bases from V and 3 bases from J, with 20 bases between. The CDR3 here is CSVVLWAGGDTEAFF. DNA of the CDR3: TGCAGCGTGGTGCTGTGGGCAGGAGGGGACACTGAAGCTTTCTTT.

This clonotype has at least ten counts. The chain uses TRBV4-1 and TRBJ1-1; D is possibly TRBD1 (6 bases). Germline V gene lookup returns CDR1 MGHRA and CDR2 YSYEKL. The CDR3 spans 16 residues. The ends were cut back, 4 bases at V and 3 bases at J, with 18 bases in the middle. CDR3 in amino acids: CASSPSDGGADTEAFF. CDR3 sequence (DNA): TGCGCCAGCAGCCCTTCGGATGGGGGCGCGGACACTGAAGCTTTCTTT.